This T cell receptor beta chain was identified in a study of vaccination and CD4 T cells after COVID-19. The overall study: In the convalescent cohort, there were six males and four females, two of them Hispanic. Participants got two doses of BNT162b2 or mRNA-1273 vaccine.

V lost 4 bases, J lost 3 bases, and 12 bases lay in between. This CDR3 has 15 residues. Germline loops: CDR1 SGHDN, CDR2 FVKESK. There are a few counts of this clonotype. Its matching antigen is unknown. The study sequenced cultured CD4+ T cell DNA using the Oncomine TCR Beta short-read assay. TCRdb ran MiXCR on the PCR reads and lists one entry per CDR3 protein. Altogether 3,500 to 4,500 distinct CDR3 sequences are present, about 21% being singletons, with the ten largest covering more than 20%. As for treatment: roughly ten-day PBMC culture with coronavirus spike peptide pools or control peptides (ViraFEST assay). ViraFEST enlarged antigen-specific T cell populations with peptide pools and afterwards sequenced TCRs.

The specimen was CD4+ T cells from blood, cultured in vitro. The genes are TRBV14 and TRBJ2-2; D ambiguous. The sequence was obtained from a human donor who had recovered from COVID-19. CDR3 coding DNA: TGTGCCAGCAGCCGATCAGGTGTGGACACCGGGGAGCTGTTTTTT. This codes for CASSRSGVDTGELFF.